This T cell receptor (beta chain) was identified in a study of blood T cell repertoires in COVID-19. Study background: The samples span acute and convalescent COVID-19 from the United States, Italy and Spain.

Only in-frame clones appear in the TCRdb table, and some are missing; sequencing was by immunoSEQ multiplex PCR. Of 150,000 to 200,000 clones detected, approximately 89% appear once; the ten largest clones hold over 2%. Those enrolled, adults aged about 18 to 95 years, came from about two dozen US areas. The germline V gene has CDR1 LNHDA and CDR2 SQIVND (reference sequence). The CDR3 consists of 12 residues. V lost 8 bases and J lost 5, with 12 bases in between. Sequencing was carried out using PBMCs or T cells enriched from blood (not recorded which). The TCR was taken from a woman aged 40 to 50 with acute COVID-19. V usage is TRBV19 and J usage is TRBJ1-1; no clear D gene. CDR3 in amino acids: CASQDYVTEAFF. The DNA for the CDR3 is TGTGCCAGTCAGGATTATGTAACTGAAGCTTTCTTT.